These T cell receptor beta chains were read from a single sample in a study of shared clonotypes between healthy human individuals. Sequencing used immunoSEQ multiplex PCR; TCRdb keeps in-frame clones, though not all of them. The sample lists approximately 2.5 million clones; 93% were seen once. Sequenced material: naive CD4+ T cells from PBMCs. These receptors all stem from a young man in good health. Some clones in this sample may be carry-over from other donors' samples. CDR3s include the opening cysteine and the closing phenylalanine or tryptophan. Each record gives: J gene, clone size, V gene, D gene, CDR3 protein, CDR3 DNA. The D gene is left open where the match is weak. Some rows mark clone size as missing; the rest say once, few, many or name a class of expanded clone.

>TRBJ1-2|.|TRBV28|.
CASSLKNYGYTF
TGTGCCAGCAGTTTAAAAAATTATGGCTACACCTTC
>TRBJ1-5|.|TRBV6-6|.
CASSYPPGRGGQPQHF
TGTGCCAGCAGTTACCCCCCGGGCAGGGGTGGACAGCCCCAGCATTTT
>TRBJ1-4|.|TRBV4-3|.
CASSQATGRNEKLFF
TGCGCCAGCAGCCAAGCTACAGGGCGGAATGAAAAACTGTTTTTT
>TRBJ1-4|.|TRBV5-4|.
CASSFDLGDEKLFF
TGTGCCAGCAGCTTCGACCTCGGAGACGAAAAACTGTTTTTT
>TRBJ2-7|.|TRBV7-6|.
CASSVYEQYF
TGTGCCAGCAGCGTATACGAGCAGTACTTC
>TRBJ1-5|.|TRBV7-3|TRBD1
CASSLDRGQPQHF
TGTGCCAGCAGCCTCGACAGGGGCCAGCCCCAGCATTTT
>TRBJ2-1|.|TRBV4-2|.
CASSQVTGEQFF
TGTGCCAGCAGCCAAGTCACCGGAGAGCAGTTCTTC
>TRBJ2-3|.|TRBV6-1|.
CASSEAVFLTDTQYF
TGTGCCAGCAGTGAAGCGGTCTTTCTCACAGATACGCAGTATTTT
>TRBJ1-2|.|TRBV7-2|TRBD1
CASSLGGTGFINGGYTF
TGTGCCAGCAGCTTAGGAGGGACAGGGTTTATCAACGGCGGCTACACCTTC
>TRBJ2-1|.|TRBV28|TRBD2
CASSSGTSGRYNEQFF
TGTGCCAGCAGCTCCGGGACTAGCGGTCGCTACAATGAGCAGTTCTTC
>TRBJ2-1|.|TRBV4-2|TRBD2
CASSQDLASGPYNEQFF
TGTGCCAGCAGCCAAGATTTGGCTAGCGGCCCCTACAATGAGCAGTTCTTC
>TRBJ2-1|.|TRBV29-1|TRBD2
CSVVPSGRANEQFF
TGCAGCGTTGTCCCCAGCGGGAGGGCCAATGAGCAGTTCTTC
>TRBJ1-5|.|TRBV28|.
CASTLGPPRSFQPQHF
TGTGCCAGCACCCTGGGTCCTCCAAGATCGTTTCAGCCCCAGCATTTT
>TRBJ1-5|once|TRBV6-5|.
CASSLLGGAHQPQHF
TGTGCCAGCAGTTTACTAGGTGGGGCCCATCAGCCCCAGCATTTT
>TRBJ1-5|.|TRBV28|.
CASSGPRRIRANQPQHF
TGTGCCAGCAGTGGACCCAGGAGGATACGGGCCAATCAGCCCCAGCATTTT
>TRBJ2-7|.|TRBV5-1|TRBD2
CASSFSGGEQYF
TGCGCCAGCAGCTTTAGCGGGGGCGAGCAGTACTTC
>TRBJ2-2|.|TRBV28|.
CASSLPSGELFF
TGTGCCAGCAGTCTGCCGTCTGGGGAGCTGTTTTTT
>TRBJ2-3|.|TRBV5-4|TRBD2
CASSLGGLVTDTQYF
TGTGCCAGCAGCTTGGGTGGACTAGTGACAGATACGCAGTATTTT
>TRBJ1-1|.|TRBV4-2|.
CASSSHRPQNTEAFF
TGTGCCAGCAGCTCCCATCGACCGCAGAACACTGAAGCTTTCTTT
>TRBJ2-3|.|TRBV28|.
CASIRGGADTQYF
TGTGCCAGCATTAGGGGGGGCGCAGATACGCAGTATTTT
>TRBJ2-2|.|TRBV19|TRBD2
CASTPLSRAGGGRTGELFF
TGTGCCAGTACCCCCCTGTCGCGTGCGGGAGGTGGGCGGACCGGGGAGCTGTTTTTT
>TRBJ2-7|.|TRBV5-1|.
CASSLDDIIYEQYF
TGCGCCAGCAGCTTGGATGACATTATCTACGAGCAGTACTTC
>TRBJ1-5|.|TRBV6-5|.
CASSRQVDQPQHF
TGTGCCAGCAGTCGACAGGTGGATCAGCCCCAGCATTTT
>TRBJ2-5|.|TRBV5-6|.
CASSLVRQETQYF
TGTGCCAGCAGCTTGGTAAGACAAGAGACCCAGTACTTC
>TRBJ1-4|.|TRBV27|TRBD1
CASSQGGTEKLFF
TGTGCCAGCAGCCAGGGGGGGACTGAAAAACTGTTTTTT
>TRBJ1-1|few|TRBV15|.
CATSRDITTEAFF
TGTGCCACCAGCAGAGATATCACAACTGAAGCTTTCTTT
>TRBJ2-7|.|TRBV11-2|.
CASSPWVAEQYF
TGTGCCAGCAGCCCGTGGGTGGCAGAGCAGTACTTC
>TRBJ1-1|.|TRBV6-1|.
CASSERGMNTEAFF
TGTGCCAGCAGTGAGCGGGGGATGAACACTGAAGCTTTCTTT
>TRBJ1-1|few|TRBV19|TRBD1
CASIPYNGDSEAFF
TGTGCCAGCATTCCGTATAATGGGGACAGTGAAGCTTTCTTT